A selection of T cell receptor beta chains follows, all from one sample in a study of blood T cell repertoires in COVID-19. Sequenced by immunoSEQ multiplex PCR; TCRdb stores in-frame clones only, minus some. The sample consists of 200,000 to 250,000 clones, 84% of them appearing once. Sequencing was performed on PBMCs or T cells enriched from blood (not recorded which). The receptors stem from a woman aged 40 to 49 who had recovered from COVID-19. Both conserved end residues are part of each CDR3. The D gene is left open where the match is weak. The size field is filled for only some rows; it gives once, few, many or a size class.

V gene: TRBV7-2; D gene: TRBD1; clone size: -; J gene: TRBJ2-2; CDR3 DNA: TGTGCCAGCAGGGGGACAGCGAACACCGGGGAGCTGTTTTTT; CDR3 protein: CASRGTANTGELFF
V gene: TRBV5-1; D gene: TRBD1; clone size: -; J gene: TRBJ2-2; CDR3 DNA: TGCGCCAGCAGCTCGACGGACAGGGGATTTAACACCGGGGAGCTGTTTTTT; CDR3 protein: CASSSTDRGFNTGELFF
V gene: TRBV4-3; D gene: TRBD1; clone size: -; J gene: TRBJ2-3; CDR3 DNA: TGCGCCAGCAGCCACCCGGGACAGGGGGCTTGGGGCACAGATACGCAGTATTTT; CDR3 protein: CASSHPGQGAWGTDTQYF
V gene: TRBV29-1; D gene: TRBD1; clone size: -; J gene: TRBJ2-5; CDR3 DNA: TGCAGCGGAACTTACAGGGGGCGGGAGACCCAGTACTTC; CDR3 protein: CSGTYRGRETQYF
V gene: TRBV19; D gene: -; clone size: -; J gene: TRBJ1-1; CDR3 DNA: TGTGCCAGTAGAGCCTCCCAGGGATCACGGAACACTGAAGCTTTCTTT; CDR3 protein: CASRASQGSRNTEAFF
V gene: TRBV9; D gene: TRBD2; clone size: -; J gene: TRBJ2-3; CDR3 DNA: TGTGCCAGCAGCGTAGGTGCGGGAGGGGTTGCGGAGGCGCAGTATTTT; CDR3 protein: CASSVGAGGVAEAQYF
V gene: TRBV7-6; D gene: TRBD2; clone size: once; J gene: TRBJ2-1; CDR3 DNA: TGTGCCAGCAGCTCATCCCCCGGGACTAGGGTCCATGAGCAGTTCTTC; CDR3 protein: CASSSSPGTRVHEQFF
V gene: TRBV28; D gene: -; clone size: -; J gene: TRBJ1-2; CDR3 DNA: TGTGCCAGCAGTTATCAGCAGGCCTATGGCTACACCTTC; CDR3 protein: CASSYQQAYGYTF
V gene: TRBV30; D gene: -; clone size: -; J gene: TRBJ2-2; CDR3 DNA: TGTGCCTGGATTAATCCCTCGAACACCGGGGAGCTGTTTTTT; CDR3 protein: CAWINPSNTGELFF
V gene: TRBV27; D gene: -; clone size: -; J gene: TRBJ2-2; CDR3 DNA: TGTGCCACCCAAAGACACCTGAACACCGGGGAGCTGTTTTTT; CDR3 protein: CATQRHLNTGELFF
V gene: TRBV9; D gene: -; clone size: -; J gene: TRBJ2-1; CDR3 DNA: TGTGCCAGCAGCGTTGGAGGGCCTGAGCAGTTCTTC; CDR3 protein: CASSVGGPEQFF
V gene: TRBV11-2; D gene: -; clone size: -; J gene: TRBJ1-2; CDR3 DNA: TGTGCCAGCAGCCGCTTACGGGGAGAAGACTATGGCTACACCTTC; CDR3 protein: CASSRLRGEDYGYTF
V gene: TRBV6-2/TRBV6-3; D gene: -; clone size: -; J gene: TRBJ1-2; CDR3 DNA: TGTGCCAGCAGTTACTGGCCGCACACCTTC; CDR3 protein: CASSYWPHTF
V gene: TRBV2; D gene: TRBD1; clone size: -; J gene: TRBJ1-6; CDR3 DNA: TGTGCCAGCAGTAGTACCGGGACAGGGGGTTCACCCCTCCACTTT; CDR3 protein: CASSSTGTGGSPLHF
V gene: TRBV21-1; D gene: -; clone size: medium-sized; J gene: TRBJ1-1; CDR3 DNA: TGTGCCAGCAGCACGAAATGCAGGGGGCGGTTGAACACTGAAGCTTTCTTT; CDR3 protein: CASSTKCRGRLNTEAFF
V gene: TRBV19; D gene: TRBD2; clone size: -; J gene: TRBJ2-1; CDR3 DNA: TGTGCCAGTAGTATAGGCCCCGGGGCGGGAGGCCCCCCCAATGAGCAGTTCTTC; CDR3 protein: CASSIGPGAGGPPNEQFF
V gene: TRBV30; D gene: TRBD1; clone size: once; J gene: TRBJ1-4; CDR3 DNA: TGTGCCTGGGGGATGCCGGGACAGACTAATGAAAAACTGTTTTTT; CDR3 protein: CAWGMPGQTNEKLFF
V gene: TRBV13; D gene: -; clone size: -; J gene: TRBJ1-5; CDR3 DNA: TGTGCCAGCAGCTTAGCCGGGGGGAATCAGCCCCAGCATTTT; CDR3 protein: CASSLAGGNQPQHF
V gene: TRBV28; D gene: -; clone size: once; J gene: TRBJ1-1; CDR3 DNA: TGTGCCAGCCAACCGGGGGGCTTGAACACTGAAGCTTTCTTT; CDR3 protein: CASQPGGLNTEAFF
V gene: TRBV4-1; D gene: TRBD2; clone size: -; J gene: TRBJ2-3; CDR3 DNA: TGCGCCAGCAGTACCGGACTAGCGGGCGGCACAGATACGCAGTATTTT; CDR3 protein: CASSTGLAGGTDTQYF
V gene: TRBV19; D gene: TRBD2; clone size: few; J gene: TRBJ2-3; CDR3 DNA: TGTGCCAGTAGTCCCTCTAGCGGAAGCACAGATACGCAGTATTTT; CDR3 protein: CASSPSSGSTDTQYF
V gene: TRBV7-2; D gene: TRBD2; clone size: few; J gene: TRBJ2-2; CDR3 DNA: TGTGCCAGCAGGAAAACGGGACTAGCGGGAGATACCGGGGAGCTGTTTTTT; CDR3 protein: CASRKTGLAGDTGELFF
V gene: TRBV14; D gene: -; clone size: -; J gene: TRBJ1-1; CDR3 DNA: TGTGCCAGCAGCCAAACTATTAACACTGAAGCTTTCTTT; CDR3 protein: CASSQTINTEAFF
V gene: TRBV7-3; D gene: TRBD2; clone size: -; J gene: TRBJ2-3; CDR3 DNA: TGTGCCAGCAGCTTACGGGGGGGCACAGATACGCAGTATTTT; CDR3 protein: CASSLRGGTDTQYF
V gene: TRBV7-3; D gene: TRBD1; clone size: -; J gene: TRBJ2-1; CDR3 DNA: TGTGCCAGCAGCTTAACCGGGGACAGGCCATACAATGAGCAGTTCTTC; CDR3 protein: CASSLTGDRPYNEQFF
V gene: TRBV27; D gene: TRBD2; clone size: -; J gene: TRBJ2-5; CDR3 DNA: TGTGCCAGCAGAAAACTAGCGGGGTCCAAAGAGACCCAGTACTTC; CDR3 protein: CASRKLAGSKETQYF
V gene: TRBV7-9; D gene: -; clone size: -; J gene: TRBJ2-1; CDR3 DNA: TGTGCCAGCAGCTTAGCGAACAGGCTTTCCCACTACAATGAGCAGTTCTTC; CDR3 protein: CASSLANRLSHYNEQFF
V gene: TRBV9; D gene: -; clone size: once; J gene: TRBJ2-1; CDR3 DNA: TGTGCCAGCAGCGTACGGTCTAGCGTGAGTGAGCAGTTCTTC; CDR3 protein: CASSVRSSVSEQFF
V gene: TRBV6-5; D gene: -; clone size: -; J gene: TRBJ1-4; CDR3 DNA: TGTGCCAGCAGCTACTTACAGGGCCCTCGGGAAAAACTGTTTTTT; CDR3 protein: CASSYLQGPREKLFF
V gene: TRBV28; D gene: -; clone size: -; J gene: TRBJ1-2; CDR3 DNA: TGTGCCAGCAGTTTATTGGATGCTGGGGGGGTCTTCTATGGCTACACCTTC; CDR3 protein: CASSLLDAGGVFYGYTF
V gene: TRBV3-1/TRBV3-2; D gene: TRBD1; clone size: -; J gene: TRBJ2-5; CDR3 DNA: TGTGCCAGCAGCCATGCCGGCAACAGGGGCTTCCAAGAGACCCAGTACTTC; CDR3 protein: CASSHAGNRGFQETQYF
V gene: TRBV6-6; D gene: -; clone size: once; J gene: TRBJ1-2; CDR3 DNA: TGTGCCAGCACCCCCCTCGGCTCGGAGGGAGCCCATGGCTACACCTTC; CDR3 protein: CASTPLGSEGAHGYTF
V gene: TRBV12-3/TRBV12-4; D gene: TRBD1; clone size: once; J gene: TRBJ2-3; CDR3 DNA: TGTGCCAGCAAAGGGACAGGGTCAGATACGCAGTATTTT; CDR3 protein: CASKGTGSDTQYF
V gene: TRBV6-5; D gene: TRBD1; clone size: -; J gene: TRBJ1-5; CDR3 DNA: TGTGCCAGCAGTCGGACAGGAAATCAGCCCCAGCATTTT; CDR3 protein: CASSRTGNQPQHF
V gene: TRBV5-5; D gene: TRBD1; clone size: -; J gene: TRBJ1-6; CDR3 DNA: TGTGCCAGCAGCTTCGGGGGACAGGGGGCAAATTCACCCCTCCACTTT; CDR3 protein: CASSFGGQGANSPLHF
V gene: TRBV4-1; D gene: TRBD2; clone size: -; J gene: TRBJ2-1; CDR3 DNA: TGCGCCAGTAGCCGAACCCCACTAGCGGAGATTTACAATGAGCAGTTCTTC; CDR3 protein: CASSRTPLAEIYNEQFF
V gene: TRBV3-1/TRBV3-2; D gene: TRBD1; clone size: -; J gene: TRBJ2-5; CDR3 DNA: TGTGCCAGCAGCCGAGGGGTGGGACAGGGGGAAGAGACCCAGTACTTC; CDR3 protein: CASSRGVGQGEETQYF
V gene: TRBV6-4; D gene: TRBD2; clone size: -; J gene: TRBJ2-1; CDR3 DNA: TGTGCCAGCAGTGACTCTGGGGGAGGGTCATACAATGAGCAGTTCTTC; CDR3 protein: CASSDSGGGSYNEQFF
V gene: TRBV29-1; D gene: -; clone size: -; J gene: TRBJ1-4; CDR3 DNA: TGCAGCGCGTCGGCGGTACCTTCTGAAAAACTGTTTTTT; CDR3 protein: CSASAVPSEKLFF
V gene: TRBV2; D gene: TRBD1; clone size: once; J gene: TRBJ1-3; CDR3 DNA: TGTGCCAGCGGGAGACAGGGGGCGGCTGGAAACACCATATATTTT; CDR3 protein: CASGRQGAAGNTIYF
V gene: TRBV24-1; D gene: -; clone size: -; J gene: TRBJ1-2; CDR3 DNA: TGTGCCACCAGTGATAGGACATACGCCCATGGCTACACCTTC; CDR3 protein: CATSDRTYAHGYTF
V gene: TRBV7-2; D gene: -; clone size: -; J gene: TRBJ1-6; CDR3 DNA: TGTGCCAGCAGCTTAGCCTGGGTATGGAGCTCCTATAATTCACCCCTCCACTTT; CDR3 protein: CASSLAWVWSSYNSPLHF
V gene: TRBV24-1; D gene: -; clone size: -; J gene: TRBJ2-1; CDR3 DNA: TGTGCCACCAGTGATTTCCGGTCGGGCAGGGGGGATGAGCAGTTCTTC; CDR3 protein: CATSDFRSGRGDEQFF
V gene: TRBV27; D gene: -; clone size: -; J gene: TRBJ1-5; CDR3 DNA: TGTGCCAGCGTACAACGGGGGCCCGGGGGGGCCCAGCATTTT; CDR3 protein: CASVQRGPGGAQHF
V gene: TRBV11-3; D gene: TRBD2; clone size: -; J gene: TRBJ2-1; CDR3 DNA: TGTGCCAGCAGCTCAGGACTAGCGGGAGGGTACAATGAGCAGTTCTTC; CDR3 protein: CASSSGLAGGYNEQFF
V gene: TRBV11-2; D gene: TRBD2; clone size: -; J gene: TRBJ2-2; CDR3 DNA: TGTGCCAGCAGCCGGACTAGCGGGAGTGTCACCGGGGAGCTGTTTTTT; CDR3 protein: CASSRTSGSVTGELFF
V gene: TRBV4-3; D gene: TRBD2; clone size: few; J gene: TRBJ2-2; CDR3 DNA: TGCGCCAGCAGCCAAGAGTCTAGCGGGTTTCCCGGGGAGCTGTTTTTT; CDR3 protein: CASSQESSGFPGELFF
V gene: TRBV19; D gene: -; clone size: few; J gene: TRBJ1-1; CDR3 DNA: TGTGCCAGTAGTATAGCCGCGGGTGAAGCTTTCTTT; CDR3 protein: CASSIAAGEAFF
V gene: TRBV7-8; D gene: -; clone size: -; J gene: TRBJ1-2; CDR3 DNA: TGTGCCAGCAGCTTAGGGGCAGGCTATGGCTACACCTTC; CDR3 protein: CASSLGAGYGYTF
V gene: TRBV11-2; D gene: -; clone size: -; J gene: TRBJ2-3; CDR3 DNA: TGTGCCAGCAGCTCGTACACAGATACGCAGTATTTT; CDR3 protein: CASSSYTDTQYF